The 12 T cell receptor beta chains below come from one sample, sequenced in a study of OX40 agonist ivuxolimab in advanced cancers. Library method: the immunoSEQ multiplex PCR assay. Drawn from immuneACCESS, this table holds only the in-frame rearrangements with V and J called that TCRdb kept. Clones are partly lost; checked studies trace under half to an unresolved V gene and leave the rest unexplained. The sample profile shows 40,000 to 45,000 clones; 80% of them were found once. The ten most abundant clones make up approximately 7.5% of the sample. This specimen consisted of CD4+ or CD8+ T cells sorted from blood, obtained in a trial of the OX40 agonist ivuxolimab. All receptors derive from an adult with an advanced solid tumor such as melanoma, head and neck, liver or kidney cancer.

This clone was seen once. The CDR3 DNA is TGTGCCAGCATCCGGGGGGAGTTCGTTTACAATGAGCAGTTCTTC. This codes for CASIRGEFVYNEQFF. The genes are TRBV7-9 and TRBJ2-1; 7 nucleotides line up with TRBD2. V dropped 7 bases and J dropped 4; count of bases not matched to a gene: 10. Germline V gene data show CDR1 as SEHNR and CDR2 as FQNEAQ (reference sequence). The CDR3 is made up of 15 amino acids. The full variable domain, with the rest looked up from reference TRBV7-9 and TRBJ2-1, is DTGVSQNPRHKITKRGQNVTFRCDPISEHNRLYWYRQTLGQGPEFLTYFQNEAQLEKSRLLSDRFSAERPKGSFSTLEIQRTEQGDSAMYLCASIRGEFVYNEQFFGPGTRLTVL.

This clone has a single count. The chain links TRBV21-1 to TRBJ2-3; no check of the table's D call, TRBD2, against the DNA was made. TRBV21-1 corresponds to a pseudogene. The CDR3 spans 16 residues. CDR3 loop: CASSPGLAGPQGTQYF. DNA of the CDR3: TGTGCCAGCAGCCCGGGACTAGCGGGACCACAAGGTACGCAGTATTTT.

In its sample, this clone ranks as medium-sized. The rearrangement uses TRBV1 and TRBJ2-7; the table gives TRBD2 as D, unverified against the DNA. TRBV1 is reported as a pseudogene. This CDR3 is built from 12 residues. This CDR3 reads CTQWRASYEQYF. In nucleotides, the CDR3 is TGCACCCAGTGGCGGGCGTCCTACGAGCAGTACTTC.

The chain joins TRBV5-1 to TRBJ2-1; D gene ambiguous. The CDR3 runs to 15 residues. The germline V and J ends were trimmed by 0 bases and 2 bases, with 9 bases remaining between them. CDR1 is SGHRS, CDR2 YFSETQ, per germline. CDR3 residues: CASSLAARTYNEQFF. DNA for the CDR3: TGCGCCAGCAGCTTGGCCGCGAGAACCTACAATGAGCAGTTCTTC.

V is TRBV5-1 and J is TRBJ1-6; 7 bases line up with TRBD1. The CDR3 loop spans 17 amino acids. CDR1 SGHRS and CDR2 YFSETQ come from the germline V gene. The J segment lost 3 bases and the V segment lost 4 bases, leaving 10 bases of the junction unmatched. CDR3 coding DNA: TGCGCCAGCAGCCTAGAACCTTCAGGGGGCTATAATTCACCCCTCCACTTT. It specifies CASSLEPSGGYNSPLHF. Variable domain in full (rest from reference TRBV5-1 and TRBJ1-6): KAGVTQTPRYLIKTRGQQVTLSCSPISGHRSVSWYQQTPGQGLQFLFEYFSETQRNKGNFPGRFSGRQFSNSRSEMNVSTLELGDSALYLCASSLEPSGGYNSPLHFGNGTRLTVT.

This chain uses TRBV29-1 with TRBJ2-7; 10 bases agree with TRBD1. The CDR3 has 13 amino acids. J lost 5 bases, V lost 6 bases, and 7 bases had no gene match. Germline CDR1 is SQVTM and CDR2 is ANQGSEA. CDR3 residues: CSVDRGQGDEQYF. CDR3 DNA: TGCAGCGTCGACAGGGGGCAGGGTGACGAGCAGTACTTC.

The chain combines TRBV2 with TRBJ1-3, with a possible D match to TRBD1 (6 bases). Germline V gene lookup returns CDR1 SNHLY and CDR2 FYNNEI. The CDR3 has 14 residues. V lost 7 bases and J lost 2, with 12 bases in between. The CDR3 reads CASNMAGAGNTIYF. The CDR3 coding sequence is TGTGCCAGCAATATGGCAGGGGCTGGAAACACCATATATTTT.

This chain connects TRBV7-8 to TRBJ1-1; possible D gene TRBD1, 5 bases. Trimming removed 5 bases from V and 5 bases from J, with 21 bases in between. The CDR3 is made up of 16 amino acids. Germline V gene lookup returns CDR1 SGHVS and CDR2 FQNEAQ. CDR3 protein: CASSPRDFLRWTEAFF. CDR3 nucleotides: TGTGCCAGCAGCCCCAGGGACTTTTTGAGGTGGACTGAAGCTTTCTTT.

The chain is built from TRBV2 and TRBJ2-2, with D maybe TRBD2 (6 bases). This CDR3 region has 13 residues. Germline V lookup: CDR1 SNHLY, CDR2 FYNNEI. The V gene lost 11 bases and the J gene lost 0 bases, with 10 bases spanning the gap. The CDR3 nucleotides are TGTGCCGGTAGCGGTACGAACACCGGGGAGCTGTTTTTT. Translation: CAGSGTNTGELFF.

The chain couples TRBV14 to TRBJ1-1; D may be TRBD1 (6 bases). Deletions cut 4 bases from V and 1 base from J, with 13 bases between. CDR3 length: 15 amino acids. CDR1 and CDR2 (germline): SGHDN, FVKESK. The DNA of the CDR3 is TGTGCCAGCAGCCGGCTTGCAGGGGCGAACACTGAAGCTTTCTTT. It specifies CASSRLAGANTEAFF.

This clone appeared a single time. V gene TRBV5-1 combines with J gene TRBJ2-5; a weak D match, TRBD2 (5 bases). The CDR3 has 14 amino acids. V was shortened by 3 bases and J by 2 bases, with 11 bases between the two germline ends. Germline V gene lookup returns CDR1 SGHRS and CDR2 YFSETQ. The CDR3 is CASSSWTGQETQYF. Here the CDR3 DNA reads TGCGCCAGCAGCTCGTGGACGGGACAAGAGACCCAGTACTTC.

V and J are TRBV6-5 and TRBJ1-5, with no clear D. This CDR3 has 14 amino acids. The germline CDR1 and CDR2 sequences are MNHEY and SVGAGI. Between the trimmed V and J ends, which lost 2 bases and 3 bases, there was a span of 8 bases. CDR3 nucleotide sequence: TGTGCCAGCAGTTACCGACCCTTCAATCAGCCCCAGCATTTT. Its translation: CASSYRPFNQPQHF.